This T cell receptor beta chain was captured by sequencing in a study of blood T cell repertoires in COVID-19. Germline V lookup: CDR1 MNHEY, CDR2 SVGAGI. The CDR3 covers 15 residues. V was clipped by 6 bases and J by 0 bases, with 12 bases between them. Measured with immunoSEQ multiplex PCR; TCRdb has only the in-frame clones, and not every one. The table lists roughly 220,000 clones, 82% of them singletons. The sequence derives from an elderly woman with COVID-19, enrolled during active disease. The chain couples TRBV6-5 to TRBJ2-1; D is undetermined. The sample taken for sequencing was peripheral blood. The CDR3 spells CASRFSLSSYNEQFF. CDR3 nucleotides: TGTGCCAGCAGGTTTAGCCTGAGCTCCTACAATGAGCAGTTCTTC.